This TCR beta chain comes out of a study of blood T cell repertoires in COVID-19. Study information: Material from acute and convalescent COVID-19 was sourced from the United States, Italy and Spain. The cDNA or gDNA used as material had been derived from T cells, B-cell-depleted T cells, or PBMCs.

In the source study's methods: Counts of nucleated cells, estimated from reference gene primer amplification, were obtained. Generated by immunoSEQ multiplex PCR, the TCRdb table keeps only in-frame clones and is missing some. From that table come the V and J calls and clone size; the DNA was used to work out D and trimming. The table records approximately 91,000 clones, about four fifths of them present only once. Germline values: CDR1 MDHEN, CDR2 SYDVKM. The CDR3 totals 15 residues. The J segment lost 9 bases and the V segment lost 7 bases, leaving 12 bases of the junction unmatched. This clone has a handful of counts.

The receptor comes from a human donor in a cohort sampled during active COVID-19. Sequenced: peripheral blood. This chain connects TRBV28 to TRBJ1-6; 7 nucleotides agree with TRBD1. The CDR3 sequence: CASTSWGQRTSPLHF. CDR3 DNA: TGTGCCAGCACTTCCTGGGGACAGAGGACTTCACCCCTCCACTTT. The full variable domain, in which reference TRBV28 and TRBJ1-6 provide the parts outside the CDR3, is DVKVTQSSRYLVKRTGEKVFLECVQDMDHENMFWYRQDPGLGLRLIYFSYDVKMKEKGDIPEGYSVSREKKERFSLILESASTNQTSMYLCASTSWGQRTSPLHFGNGTRLTVT.